The 21 T cell receptor beta chains below were found in one sample sequenced in a study of tumor-infiltrating lymphocytes in primary liver carcinoma. Germline DNA was extracted too, while blood RNA derived from unsorted whole blood. Reverse transcription of approximately 500 ng total RNA with a constant-region primer produced TCR beta cDNA. Library construction for TCR beta comprised three nested multiplex PCR rounds performed with slightly modified ARM-PCR. In the first two PCR rounds, TRBV1-TRBV30 forward primers were paired with a C-beta reverse primer, and each round lasted about 9 cycles. One entry per CDR3 protein results from TCRdb running MiXCR on the multiplex PCR reads. The table includes fewer than 400,000 distinct CDR3 sequences, roughly three fifths detected once. Sequencing was done on a sample of peripheral blood. The source is a woman in her twenties or thirties with primary liver carcinoma and hepatitis B virus infection.

This clonotype was seen a few times. The chain carries TRBV12-3 or TRBV12-4 and TRBJ2-3, with a weak D call TRBD2 (7 bases). The germline V and J ends were trimmed by 6 bases and 6 bases, with 16 bases remaining between them. The CDR3 runs to 14 residues. The CDR3 spells CASSQGRVGDTQYF. The CDR3, as DNA: TGTGCCAGCAGCCAGGGGAGGGTCGGGGATACGCAGTATTTT.

Comment on this clonotype: Possible read error: a much larger clone is one base away. This rearrangement joins TRBV11-1 to TRBJ2-1; 9 nucleotides line up with TRBD1. Germline CDR1 reads SGHAT; CDR2 reads FQDESV (reference sequence). Trimming cost V 7 bases and J 8 bases; bases outside gene matches: 12. There are 15 residues in the CDR3. The CDR3 spells CASISPGQGIDEQFF. The CDR3, as DNA: TGTGCCAGCATCAGCCCGGGACAGGGAATCGATGAGCAGTTCTTC.

This clonotype was observed at least ten times. The chain uses TRBV14 and TRBJ2-5; possibly TRBD1 for D (6 bases). V was trimmed by 4 bases and J by 1 base, leaving 10 bases between them. This CDR3 has 14 residues. CDR1 is SGHDN and CDR2 is FVKESK in the germline V gene. This chain's CDR3 is CASSLNRAQETQYF. In DNA form, the CDR3 reads TGTGCCAGCAGCCTAAACAGGGCCCAAGAGACCCAGTACTTC.

The chain recombines TRBV6-6 with TRBJ2-7, with D unclear. The CDR3 sequence is 14 residues long. CDR1 and CDR2 from the germline V gene are MNHNY and SVGAGI (reference sequence). V was trimmed by 0 bases and J by 5 bases, leaving 11 bases between them. CDR3 loop: CASSYSESIDEQYF. CDR3 nucleotide sequence: TGTGCCAGCAGTTACTCGGAGAGTATCGACGAGCAGTACTTC.

The CDR3 DNA reads as TGTGCCAGCAGTTCTCCTAGCGGGGGGTACAATGAGCAGTTCTTC. It is translated as CASSSPSGGYNEQFF. This chain joins TRBV28 and TRBJ2-1; 11 bases line up with TRBD2. The CDR3 loop spans 15 amino acids. From germline, CDR1 is MDHEN and CDR2 SYDVKM. Trimming at V came to 4 bases and at J to 4 bases, leaving 3 bases not matched to a gene.

This clonotype came up many times. The chain uses TRBV6-2 or TRBV6-3 and TRBJ2-2, with 10 bases that match TRBD2. The CDR3 runs to 17 residues. The junction had 7 bases not matched to a gene; V was cut back by 0 bases and J by 6 bases. Per germline, CDR1 MNHEY and CDR2 SVGEGT. The CDR3 region has the DNA TGTGCCAGCAGTTACTCCCCTAGCGGGAGTGTCTCCGGGGAGCTGTTTTTT. Its protein is CASSYSPSGSVSGELFF.

This clonotype occurred many times. The V call is TRBV11-2, the J call TRBJ2-7; tentative D call: TRBD1 (6 bases). The length of the CDR3 is 13 residues. Deletions cut 3 bases from V and 4 bases from J, with 10 bases between. Looked up from germline, CDR1 is SGHAT and CDR2 is FQNNGV. The CDR3 region has the DNA TGTGCCAGCAGCTTTGTTCAGGGGTACGAGCAGTACTTC. Its protein is CASSFVQGYEQYF.

In its sample, this clonotype was seen a few times. V gene TRBV6-6 combines with J gene TRBJ2-5; D is possibly TRBD2 (5 bases). V was shortened by 6 bases and J by 5 bases, with 13 bases between the two germline ends. The CDR3 is 13 residues long. Germline V gives CDR1 MNHNY, CDR2 SVGAGI (reference sequence). CDR3 sequence (DNA): TGTGCCAGCAGCTTTACTAGTAGCGAGACCCAGTACTTC. Protein sequence: CASSFTSSETQYF.

Comments on this clonotype: Since a much larger clone is just one base distant, this may be a read error. The chain links TRBV12-3 or TRBV12-4 to TRBJ2-5; no definite D call. The CDR3 contains 13 residues. The chain's CDR3 is CASSFRVQEIQYF. CDR3 sequence (DNA): TGTGCCAGCAGTTTTCGAGTTCAAGAGATCCAGTACTTC.

The chain has TRBV6-1 and TRBJ2-2, with 7 bases that match TRBD1. The CDR3 totals 14 residues. V lost 6 bases to trimming and J lost 4 bases; unmatched junction nucleotides: 5. Germline CDR1 reads MNHNS; CDR2 reads SASEGT. The CDR3 DNA follows: TGTGCCAGCAGAGACAGGGTACTCACCGGGGAGCTGTTTTTT. Its protein is CASRDRVLTGELFF.

This sequence joins TRBV12-3 or TRBV12-4 and TRBJ2-2; no clear D gene. V lost 5 bases to trimming and J lost 6 bases, with 19 bases between them. The CDR3 is made up of 16 amino acids. This CDR3 is CASSPDIRVKSGELFF. CDR3 bases: TGTGCCAGCAGTCCCGACATAAGGGTAAAGTCCGGGGAGCTGTTTTTT.

The chain has TRBV11-2 and TRBJ2-7, with 14 bases that match TRBD2. The V and J ends lost 3 bases and 4 bases, in that order; junction bases with no gene match: 5. The length of the CDR3 is 16 residues. Germline-derived CDR1 and CDR2 are SGHAT and FQNNGV. CDR3 bases: TGTGCCAGCAGCTTGGGACTAGCGGGAGTAAGGTACGAGCAGTACTTC. This codes for CASSLGLAGVRYEQYF.

The chain recombines TRBV2 with TRBJ2-1; 10 bases are shared with TRBD2. The CDR3 spans 16 residues. Trimming removed 3 bases from V and 8 bases from J; junction bases left unmatched: 10. Looked up from germline, CDR1 is SNHLY and CDR2 is FYNNEI. The CDR3 region has the DNA TGTGCCAGCAGTGAGTCTAGCGGGAGCCTAGCCTATGAGCAGTTCTTC. It codes for CASSESSGSLAYEQFF.

With regard to this clonotype: A much larger clone sits a single nucleotide away, making a read error possible. The rearrangement uses TRBV4-1 and TRBJ1-2; unclear D gene. Germline lookup yields CDR1 MGHRA and CDR2 YSYEKL. The CDR3 covers 13 residues. The CDR3 region is CASTQELGNGYTF. The CDR3 DNA reads TGCGCCAGCACCCAAGAATTAGGGAATGGCTACACCTTC.

The genes are TRBV11-2 and TRBJ1-1; 8 nucleotides line up with TRBD1. The CDR3 is 21 amino acids. V shed 3 bases and J 1 base; nucleotides not matched to a gene: 22. Germline CDR1 SGHAT, CDR2 FQNNGV. CDR3 nucleotides: TGTGCCAGCAGCTTGGGGGGGTTTTCCGGACAGGGAGGGATCACGAACACTGAAGCTTTCTTT. It codes for CASSLGGFSGQGGITNTEAFF.

As regards this clonotype: Given a much more abundant clone one base away, this may be a read error. The chain couples TRBV13 to TRBJ1-1; 9 positions match TRBD1. The CDR3 has 12 residues. Germline V gene data show CDR1 as PRHDT and CDR2 as FYEKMQ (reference sequence). The V segment lost 4 bases and the J segment 10 bases; nucleotides outside the gene matches: 4. The CDR3 DNA follows: TGTGCCAGCAGCTCTGGGACAGGGATAGCTTTCTTT. Protein: CASSSGTGIAFF.

This clonotype was observed a handful of times. This chain connects TRBV4-1 to TRBJ1-2; tentative D call: TRBD1 (6 bases). The germline V gene has CDR1 MGHRA and CDR2 YSYEKL. The V end lost 1 base, the J end lost 4 bases, and 13 bases lay between the germline ends. The CDR3 runs to 15 residues. Written as DNA, the CDR3 is TGCGCCAGCAGCCAAGCCCCTGGCAGGGGCTATGGCTACACCTTC. Translating it yields CASSQAPGRGYGYTF.

This chain links TRBV12-3 or TRBV12-4 with TRBJ1-3; D ambiguous. The CDR3 has 14 residues. V lost 8 bases and J 3 bases, leaving 14 bases between the germline ends. CDR3 bases: TGTGCCAGCGGTTCAATCCAGGTTGGAAACACCATATATTTT. This encodes CASGSIQVGNTIYF.

CDR3 coding DNA: TGTGCCAGCGGGAGGGGGAAGAAAAACATTCAGTACTTC. It yields the protein CASGRGKKNIQYF. V usage is TRBV27 and J usage is TRBJ2-4; D is perhaps TRBD2 (7 bases). V lost 8 bases, J lost 4 bases, and 12 bases lay in between. CDR1 and CDR2 from the germline V gene are MNHEY and SMNVEV (reference sequence). The CDR3 is 13 residues long.

Concerning this clonotype: Compared with germline, one end of the junction differs, possibly owing to a read error. The chain recombines TRBV11-2 with TRBJ2-7; D not certain. This CDR3 region has 13 residues. Germline V gives CDR1 SGHAT, CDR2 FQNNGV. The CDR3 is CARSFSGSYEQYF. CDR3 DNA sequence: TGTGCCAGGAGCTTTTCCGGGTCCTACGAGCAGTATTTC.

In regard to this clonotype: The junction does not match germline at one end; this may be a read error. V is TRBV7-9 and J is TRBJ1-1, with 9 bases aligning to TRBD1. This CDR3 comprises 14 residues. Per the germline V gene, CDR1 is SEHNR and CDR2 is FQNEAQ (reference sequence). The CDR3 here is CTSSLMTGGAEAFF. DNA for the CDR3: TGTACCAGCAGCTTGATGACAGGGGGGGCCGAAGCCTTCTTT.